The 15 T cell receptor beta chains below come from one sample, sequenced in a study of blood T cell repertoires in COVID-19. Method: immunoSEQ multiplex PCR; TCRdb's copy keeps in-frame clones and lacks some. The sample consists of some 320,000 clones, roughly 91% of them appearing once. The sample comprised peripheral blood. The origin of the receptors is a woman aged 25 to 39 with COVID-19, enrolled during active disease.

This clone was seen ten or more times. The chain is built from TRBV29-1 and TRBJ2-7, with TRBD1 matching 9 bases. Trimming removed 5 bases from V and 2 bases from J; junction bases left unmatched: 7. Germline loops: CDR1 SQVTM, CDR2 ANQGSEA. The CDR3 has 14 residues. The CDR3 sequence is CSVYPGQGPYEQYF. The CDR3 DNA follows: TGCAGCGTTTACCCGGGACAGGGTCCCTACGAGCAGTACTTC.

The gene calls are TRBV5-1 and TRBJ1-1; 7 bases line up with TRBD1. The ends lost 5 bases at V and 8 bases at J; junction bases unmatched: 12. CDR1 is SGHRS, CDR2 YFSETQ, per germline. The CDR3 totals 14 residues. The CDR3 sequence is CASSLDRLGPEAFF. CDR3 coding DNA: TGCGCCAGCAGTCTGGACAGGCTTGGTCCGGAAGCTTTCTTT.

The rearrangement links TRBV7-9 to TRBJ1-5, with D perhaps TRBD1 (5 bases). The CDR3 spans 17 residues. Germline V gene data show CDR1 as SEHNR and CDR2 as FQNEAQ (reference sequence). V was pared by 1 base and J by 2 bases, with 15 bases between. CDR3 nucleotide sequence: TGTGCCAGCAGCTTAGGGTTAGGGGCTGGGGGCAATCAGCCCCAGCATTTT. Protein product: CASSLGLGAGGNQPQHF.

The chain couples TRBV19 to TRBJ2-7; 9 bases match TRBD1. The length of the CDR3 is 14 residues. Losses at the gene ends were 10 bases for V and 0 bases for J; bases not matched to a gene: 7. The germline CDR1 and CDR2 sequences are LNHDA and SQIVND (reference sequence). CDR3 region: CATSRDRDSYEQYF. The CDR3 coding sequence is TGTGCCACCAGCCGGGACAGGGACTCCTACGAGCAGTACTTC. The full variable domain, completed using reference TRBV19 and TRBJ2-7, is DGGITQSPKYLFRKEGQNVTLSCEQNLNHDAMYWYRQDPGQGLRLIYYSQIVNDFQKGDIAEGYSVSREKKESFPLTVTSAQKNPTAFYLCATSRDRDSYEQYFGPGTRLTVT.

This clone was counted a few times. CDR3 nucleotide sequence: TGTGCCAGCAGTGACTCGACTAGCGGGGGGGCAGATACGCAGTATTTT. Protein sequence: CASSDSTSGGADTQYF. This chain joins TRBV6-4 and TRBJ2-3; the match to TRBD2 covers 14 bases. This CDR3 region has 16 residues. The V segment lost 0 bases and the J segment 4 bases; nucleotides outside the gene matches: 0. Looked up from germline, CDR1 is MRHNA and CDR2 is SNTAGT.

The CDR3 here is CASSFVVDNEQFF. CDR3 in DNA: TGCGCCAGCAGCTTTGTCGTCGACAATGAGCAGTTCTTC. The chain uses TRBV5-1 and TRBJ2-1, with no clear D. CDR3 size: 13 residues. V lost 2 bases to trimming and J lost 5 bases, with 8 bases between them. Germline assignment: CDR1 SGHRS and CDR2 YFSETQ.

This clone was observed once. This rearrangement joins TRBV7-9 to TRBJ2-3; 15 bases match TRBD2. V was clipped by 4 bases and J by 0 bases; unmatched bases: 8. From germline, CDR1 is SEHNR and CDR2 FQNEAQ (reference sequence). The CDR3 spans 19 residues. In DNA form, the CDR3 reads TGTGCCAGCAGCTCACCGGGACTAGCGGGGGGTTCAAGCACAGATACGCAGTATTTT. It yields the protein CASSSPGLAGGSSTDTQYF.

The table lists this clone with a few counts. The J gene is TRBJ2-7, the V gene TRBV10-2; D perhaps matches TRBD2 (5 bases). This CDR3 has 13 residues. The germline V and J ends were trimmed by 8 bases and 4 bases, with 15 bases remaining between them. Germline CDR1 and CDR2: WSHSY and SAAADI. CDR3: CASSTERRYEQYF. In DNA, the CDR3 is TGCGCCAGCTCCACCGAGCGGCGGTACGAGCAGTACTTC.

J is TRBJ2-2 and V is TRBV6-5, with D maybe TRBD2 (6 bases). CDR1 and CDR2 (germline): MNHEY, SVGAGI. CDR3 size: 14 residues. V lost 8 bases to trimming and J lost 9 bases, with 19 bases between them. Written as DNA, the CDR3 is TGTGCCAGCCATCCCCGCGGGGCTGGGTGGGAGCTGTTTTTT. This codes for CASHPRGAGWELFF.

The chain combines TRBV3-1 (or the pseudogene TRBV3-2) with TRBJ2-7, with TRBD2 matching 9 bases. CDR1 LGHDT and CDR2 YNNKEL come from the germline V gene (reference sequence). CDR3 length equals 14 residues. The J segment lost 6 bases and the V segment lost 4 bases, leaving 7 bases of the junction unmatched. The CDR3 protein is CASSRLAGDIEQYF. CDR3 DNA sequence: TGTGCCAGCAGCCGTTTAGCGGGGGACATCGAGCAGTACTTC.

V and J are TRBV5-1 and TRBJ1-1, with 10 bases lining up with TRBD1. The trim removed 0 bases at V and 1 base at J, leaving 15 bases unmatched. The germline gives CDR1 SGHRS, CDR2 YFSETQ. The CDR3 runs to 20 residues. Written as DNA, the CDR3 is TGCGCCAGCAGCTTGGGGTTGACAGGGGGCGGATTGAAGAGGAACACTGAAGCTTTCTTT. Translating gives CASSLGLTGGGLKRNTEAFF.

The V and J genes are TRBV27 and TRBJ2-5, with D maybe TRBD2 (5 bases). The CDR3 sequence is 14 residues long. Trimming removed 8 bases at V and 5 bases at J, with 18 bases between. Germline CDR1 is MNHEY and CDR2 is SMNVEV (reference sequence). The CDR3 sequence: CASGERGPDETQYF. The CDR3 DNA is TGTGCCAGCGGGGAGCGAGGGCCGGATGAGACCCAGTACTTC.

The chain links TRBV29-1 to TRBJ2-1, with 7 bases matching TRBD1. The V gene end was trimmed by 7 bases and the J gene end by 0 bases; junction bases not matched to a gene: 6. The CDR3 runs to 14 residues. The germline V gene has CDR1 SQVTM and CDR2 ANQGSEA. CDR3 region: CSGLGTDSYNEQFF. The CDR3 coding sequence is TGCAGCGGCCTCGGGACAGACTCCTACAATGAGCAGTTCTTC.

The rearrangement uses TRBV6-6 and TRBJ2-1; 11 positions agree with TRBD2. The length of the CDR3 is 15 residues. V lost 6 bases and J lost 6; bases outside the gene matches: 7. CDR1 is MNHNY and CDR2 is SVGAGI in the germline V gene (reference sequence). The CDR3 nucleotides are TGTGCCAGCAGACCTCGACTAGCGGGATTCAATGAGCAGTTCTTC. It yields the protein CASRPRLAGFNEQFF.

The CDR3 loop is CASGPRQTNYNEQFF. The CDR3 DNA reads TGTGCCAGCGGGCCCCGACAAACGAACTACAATGAGCAGTTCTTC. This chain uses TRBV5-4 with TRBJ2-1; D gene ambiguous. V gave up 7 bases and J gave up 3 bases, with 17 bases separating them. CDR3 length equals 15 residues. Germline V lookup: CDR1 SGHNT, CDR2 YYREEE (reference sequence). Drawing the rest from reference TRBV5-4 and TRBJ2-1, the complete variable domain is ETGVTQSPTHLIKTRGQQVTLRCSSQSGHNTVSWYQQALGQGPQFIFQYYREEENGRGNFPPRFSGLQFPNYSSELNVNALELDDSALYLCASGPRQTNYNEQFFGPGTRLTVL.